This is a list of T cell receptor beta chains from one sample in a study of blood T cell repertoires in COVID-19. Sequencing was performed with immunoSEQ multiplex PCR; in TCRdb, only in-frame clones are kept and a portion is missing. There are about 260,000 clones in the sample; about 88% occur only once, and roughly 4% lies in the top ten. The source material was peripheral blood. These receptors all stem from a man aged 60 to 75 who had recovered from COVID-19. The CDR3 runs from the conserved cysteine through the conserved F or W. D genes are given only for firm matches. The size entry is marked missing in some rows and otherwise reads once, few, many or a size class.

j_call d_call v_call cdr3_length clone_size cdr3_nt cdr3_aa
TRBJ2-7 TRBD1 TRBV5-1 15 . TGCGCCAGCAGCTTGGTCGGGACAGGGGGTAACGAGCAGTACTTC CASSLVGTGGNEQYF
TRBJ2-5 . TRBV6-2/TRBV6-3 12 once TGTGCCAGCAGTTACTCTCCGGAGACCCAGTACTTC CASSYSPETQYF
TRBJ2-7 . TRBV3-1/TRBV3-2 12 . TGTGCCAGCAGCCAAGGACAGGTCGAGCAGTACTTC CASSQGQVEQYF
TRBJ1-1 TRBD1 TRBV7-2 13 . TGTGCCAGCAGCACGACAGGGGGCATTGAAGCTTTCTTT CASSTTGGIEAFF
TRBJ2-1 TRBD1 TRBV24-1 16 . TGTGCCACCAGTGATTTGTATGGCGGACAGGCCAATGAGCAGTTCTTC CATSDLYGGQANEQFF
TRBJ1-2 TRBD1 TRBV5-1 15 . TGCGCCAGCAGCCCCCAGGGACAGGGTAACTATGGCTACACCTTC CASSPQGQGNYGYTF
TRBJ2-3 . TRBV5-4 15 . TGTGCCACCCTCGACGGGGGATGGGTTCCAGATACGCAGTATTTT CATLDGGWVPDTQYF
TRBJ1-1 TRBD1 TRBV27 14 . TGTGCCAGCAGTTTTGGACAGGGGGTGACTGAAGCTTTCTTT CASSFGQGVTEAFF
TRBJ2-2 TRBD1 TRBV2 15 . TGTGTCCAACAGGGGACAGGGACTTCCACCGGGGAGCTGTTTTTT CVQQGTGTSTGELFF
TRBJ2-1 TRBD2 TRBV4-1 15 . TGCGCCAGCAGCCTTGCGGGGGTGTCCTACAATGAGCAGTTCTTC CASSLAGVSYNEQFF
TRBJ2-7 . TRBV12-3/TRBV12-4 12 . TGTGCCAGCAGTCCCAGCGTCTACGAGCAGTACTTC CASSPSVYEQYF
TRBJ1-6 . TRBV4-2 16 . TGTGCCAGCAGCCAAGTGGGACGGGAGGGGTATTCACCCCTCCACTTT CASSQVGREGYSPLHF
TRBJ2-5 TRBD1 TRBV7-2 16 . TGTGCCAGCAGCTCGCGAGGGACAGGGAATGGAAAGACCCAGTACTTC CASSSRGTGNGKTQYF
TRBJ2-2 . TRBV19 16 . TGTGCCAGTAGTATCCCTATGCGGAGGGGCACCGGGGAGCTGTTTTTT CASSIPMRRGTGELFF
TRBJ2-3 TRBD2 TRBV6-5 15 . TGTGCCAGCAGCAGGGGACTAGCGGGCACAGATACGCAGTATTTT CASSRGLAGTDTQYF
TRBJ2-5 TRBD1 TRBV7-2 15 . TGTGCCAGCAGCTCACAACAGGGGTTGGGTGAGACCCAGTACTTC CASSSQQGLGETQYF
TRBJ1-2 TRBD1 TRBV5-6 14 . TGTGCCAGCAACCCACAGGGGGCGAGGTATGGCTACACCTTC CASNPQGARYGYTF
TRBJ1-1 TRBD1 TRBV30 13 . TGTGCCTGGAGGGGACAGGGGGTGACTGAAGCTTTCTTT CAWRGQGVTEAFF
TRBJ2-3 TRBD2 TRBV5-1 15 once TGCGCCAGCAGCACCCGGGGAGCGGGGGGAGATACGCAGTATTTT CASSTRGAGGDTQYF
TRBJ2-2 TRBD2 TRBV30 15 . TGTGCCTGGAGTGCCCGGCGAGCGGGGGCCGGGGAGCTGTTTTTT CAWSARRAGAGELFF
TRBJ2-7 TRBD1 TRBV4-2 14 . TGTGCCAGCAGCCGACAGGGACGACCCTACGAGCAGTACTTC CASSRQGRPYEQYF
TRBJ1-5 . TRBV5-6 14 . TGTGCCAGCAGCTTACAGGGATGGAATCAGCCCCAGCATTTT CASSLQGWNQPQHF
TRBJ1-1 . TRBV28 15 . TGTGCCAGCAGTCTGAGGACAGAGGTGAACACTGAAGCTTTCTTT CASSLRTEVNTEAFF
TRBJ1-1 TRBD1 TRBV6-5 14 . TGTGCCAGCACCCCTGACAGGGGTGTAACTGAAGCTTTCTTT CASTPDRGVTEAFF
TRBJ2-4 . TRBV4-2 19 . TGTGCCAGCAGCCAAGCCGGAGCCGGACAATCCCAGGGATGGAACATTCAGTACTTC CASSQAGAGQSQGWNIQYF
TRBJ2-1 . TRBV4-1 14 once TGCGCCAGCAGTCGAACAGGTGCGGGAAGTGAGCAGTTCTTC CASSRTGAGSEQFF
TRBJ2-1 TRBD1 TRBV24-1 15 . TGTGCCACCAGTGGAACGACGGACAGGGGGGATGAGCAGTTCTTC CATSGTTDRGDEQFF
TRBJ2-5 TRBD1 TRBV19 14 . TGTGCCAGTAGGGACAGGGGGCTGAGGGAGACCCAGTACTTC CASRDRGLRETQYF
TRBJ1-3 . TRBV19 14 . TGTGCCAGTACCCCTGGGGGGAGTGTGGCGTCCATATATTTT CASTPGGSVASIYF
TRBJ2-7 . TRBV5-4 15 . TGTGCCAGCAGCCCTTTTGGGGGCCGAGGATACGAGCAGTACTTC CASSPFGGRGYEQYF
TRBJ2-1 . TRBV29-1 10 . TGCAGCGTTCAGGGGAGAGGGCAGTTCTTC CSVQGRGQFF
TRBJ2-1 TRBD2 TRBV7-9 16 once TGTGCCAGCAGCCGGACCCTAGCGGGGGCTTACAATGAGCAGTTCTTC CASSRTLAGAYNEQFF
TRBJ2-7 . TRBV4-1 15 . TGCGCCAGCAGCCACGGAAACAGGGTAGGCTACGAGCAGTACTTC CASSHGNRVGYEQYF
TRBJ1-1 . TRBV7-2 15 . TGTGCCAGCAGCCCTAAACAGAAACCTAACACTGAAGCTTTCTTT CASSPKQKPNTEAFF
TRBJ2-7 TRBD2 TRBV4-2 16 . TGTGCCAGCAGCCAAGGGACTAGCGGGGGATTTTACGAGCAGTACTTC CASSQGTSGGFYEQYF
TRBJ1-2 TRBD1 TRBV7-2 13 . TGTGCCAGCAGCCAGGGACAGAACTATGGCTACACCTTC CASSQGQNYGYTF
TRBJ2-3 . TRBV7-2 15 . TGTGCCAGCAGCTTAGGCGATGACTTTTCAGATACGCAGTATTTT CASSLGDDFSDTQYF
TRBJ1-6 . TRBV19 14 . TGTGCCAGTAGTATAGGAGGGTTGGGTTCACCCCTCCACTTT CASSIGGLGSPLHF
TRBJ2-3 . TRBV14 16 . TGTGCCAGCAGCCAAGATCCCCTTTTCGGGGGGCGGAAGCAGTATTTT CASSQDPLFGGRKQYF
TRBJ2-7 TRBD1 TRBV19 15 . TGTGCCAGTAGTTTGTCCGGGACAGGGTCCTACGAGCAGTACTTC CASSLSGTGSYEQYF
TRBJ1-2 TRBD1 TRBV30 14 . TGTGCCTGGAGAGGGGACAGCCCCAACTATGGCTACACCTTC CAWRGDSPNYGYTF
TRBJ1-5 . TRBV6-1 19 . TGTGCCAGCAGTGAACCCGAGAGAAGACAGCTGTATAGCAATCAGCCCCAGCATTTT CASSEPERRQLYSNQPQHF
TRBJ2-5 TRBD1 TRBV27 16 . TGTGCCAGCCCACCGACAGGGTGGTTTTGGCAAGAGACCCAGTACTTC CASPPTGWFWQETQYF
TRBJ1-1 . TRBV7-2 13 . TGTGCCAGCACCACCTGGCAGTCCACTGAAGCTTTCTTT CASTTWQSTEAFF
TRBJ1-5 . TRBV10-3 14 few TGTGCCATCAAATCCGAGGCAGCTAATCAGCCCCAGCATTTT CAIKSEAANQPQHF
TRBJ2-7 TRBD1 TRBV6-5 14 . TGTGCCAGCACTGGGACAGGGGCGGGCTACGAGCAGTACTTC CASTGTGAGYEQYF
TRBJ2-1 TRBD1 TRBV7-3 15 . TGTGCCAGCAGCTATAAACAGGGGGGTTACAATGAGCAGTTCTTC CASSYKQGGYNEQFF
TRBJ2-1 TRBD2 TRBV7-8 16 . TGTGCCAGCAGCCCCCGACGAGCGGGGGGCTACAATGAGCAGTTCTTC CASSPRRAGGYNEQFF
TRBJ2-7 . TRBV5-5 12 . TGTGCCAGCAGCCCTCCCTCCTACGAGCAGTACTTC CASSPPSYEQYF
TRBJ1-5 . TRBV24-1 18 once TGTGCCACCAGTGATGGGGGCCAGAGGTGGGATAGCAATCAGCCCCAGCATTTT CATSDGGQRWDSNQPQHF
TRBJ2-2 . TRBV5-1 15 . TGCGCCAGCATGGGAATTGCGGGTATCACCGGGGAGCTGTTTTTT CASMGIAGITGELFF
TRBJ2-2 . TRBV12-2 15 . TGTGCAAGTCGCTTGGCAGCGGCGAACACCGGGGAGCTGTTTTTT CASRLAAANTGELFF
TRBJ1-2 . TRBV5-6 15 . TGTGCCAGCTCCCCTGCGCAGAGGCCCTTCCATGGCTACACCTTC CASSPAQRPFHGYTF
TRBJ2-1 TRBD2 TRBV7-9 15 . TGTGCCAGCAGGTCTAGCGGTGGTTACTCCAATGAGCAGTTCTTC CASRSSGGYSNEQFF